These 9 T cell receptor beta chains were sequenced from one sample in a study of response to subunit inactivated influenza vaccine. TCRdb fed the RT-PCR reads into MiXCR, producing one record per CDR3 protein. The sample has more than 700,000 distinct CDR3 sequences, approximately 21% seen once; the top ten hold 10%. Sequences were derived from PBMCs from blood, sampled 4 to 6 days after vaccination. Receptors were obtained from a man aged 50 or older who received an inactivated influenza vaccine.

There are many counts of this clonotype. CDR3 residues: CASSLKAGEQYF. The CDR3 DNA reads as TGTGCCAGCAGTTTAAAGGCGGGGGAGCAGTACTTC. J is TRBJ2-7 and V is TRBV12-3 or TRBV12-4, with D tentatively TRBD2 (6 bases). This CDR3 is 12 amino acids long. V was shortened by 2 bases and J by 7 bases, with 9 bases between the two germline ends.

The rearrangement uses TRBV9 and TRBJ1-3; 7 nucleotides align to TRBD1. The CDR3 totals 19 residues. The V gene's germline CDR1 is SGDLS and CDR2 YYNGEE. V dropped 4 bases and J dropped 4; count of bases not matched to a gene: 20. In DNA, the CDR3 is TGTGCCAGCAGCCCTGGGACAGCGGTCGCTTTTGGTATCGGAAACACCATATATTTT. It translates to CASSPGTAVAFGIGNTIYF.

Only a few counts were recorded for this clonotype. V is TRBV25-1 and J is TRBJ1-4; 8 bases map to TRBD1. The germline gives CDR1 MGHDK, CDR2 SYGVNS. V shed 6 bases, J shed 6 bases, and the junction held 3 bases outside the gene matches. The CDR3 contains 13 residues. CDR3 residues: CASRDRADEKLFF. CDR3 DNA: TGTGCCAGCAGGGACAGGGCCGATGAAAAACTGTTTTTT.

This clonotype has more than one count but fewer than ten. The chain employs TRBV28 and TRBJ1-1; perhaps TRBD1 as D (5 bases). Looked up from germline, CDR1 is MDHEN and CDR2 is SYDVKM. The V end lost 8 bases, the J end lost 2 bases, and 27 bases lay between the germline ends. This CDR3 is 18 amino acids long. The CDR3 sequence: CASPDPLSVDRLNTEAFF. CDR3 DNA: TGTGCCAGCCCGGACCCGTTGAGTGTTGACAGACTAAACACTGAAGCTTTCTTT.

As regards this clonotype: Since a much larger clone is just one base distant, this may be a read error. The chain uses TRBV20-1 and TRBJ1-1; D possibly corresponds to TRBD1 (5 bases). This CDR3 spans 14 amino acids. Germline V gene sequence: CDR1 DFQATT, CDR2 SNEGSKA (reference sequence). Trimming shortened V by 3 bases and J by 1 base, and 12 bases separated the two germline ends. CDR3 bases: TGCAGTGCTAGGGTGGGACGTGCGAACACTGAAGCTTTCTTT. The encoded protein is CSARVGRANTEAFF.

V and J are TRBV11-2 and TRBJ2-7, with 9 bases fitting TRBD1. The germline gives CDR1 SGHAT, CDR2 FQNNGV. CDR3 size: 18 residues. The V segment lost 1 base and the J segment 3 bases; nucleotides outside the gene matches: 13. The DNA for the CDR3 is TGTGCCAGCAGCTTAGTGGGACAGGGCCTTATAGAGAGCTACGAGCAGTACTTC. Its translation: CASSLVGQGLIESYEQYF. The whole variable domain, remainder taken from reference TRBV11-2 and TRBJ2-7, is EAGVAQSPRYKIIEKRQSVAFWCNPISGHATLYWYQQILGQGPKLLIQFQNNGVVDDSQLPKDRFSAERLKGVDSTLKIQPAKLEDSAVYLCASSLVGQGLIESYEQYFGPGTRLTVT.

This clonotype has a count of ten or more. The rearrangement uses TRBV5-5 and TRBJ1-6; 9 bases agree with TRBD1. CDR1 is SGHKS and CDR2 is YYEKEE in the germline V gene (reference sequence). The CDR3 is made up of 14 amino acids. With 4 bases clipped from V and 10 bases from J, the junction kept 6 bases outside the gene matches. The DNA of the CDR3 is TGTGCCAGCAGCCCGGGACAGGGTCCATCACCCCTCCACTTT. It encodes CASSPGQGPSPLHF.

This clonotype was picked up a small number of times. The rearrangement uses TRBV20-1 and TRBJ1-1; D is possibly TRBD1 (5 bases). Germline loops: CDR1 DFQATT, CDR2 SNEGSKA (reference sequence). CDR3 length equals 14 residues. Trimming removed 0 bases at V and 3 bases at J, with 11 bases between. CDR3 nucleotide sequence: TGCAGTGCTAGAGAGGGTTTAGGGGACACTGAAGCTTTCTTT. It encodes CSAREGLGDTEAFF.

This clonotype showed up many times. This CDR3 reads CSATADRANTGELFF. The CDR3 DNA reads as TGCAGTGCTACCGCGGACAGGGCCAACACCGGGGAGCTGTTTTTT. This rearrangement joins TRBV20-1 to TRBJ2-2; 8 bases map to TRBD1. Trimming at V came to 4 bases and at J to 2 bases, leaving 6 bases not matched to a gene. Germline lookup yields CDR1 DFQATT and CDR2 SNEGSKA (reference sequence). This CDR3 is 15 amino acids long.